The subject of this entry is one T cell receptor beta chain. What it recognizes is unknown. These data belong to a study of cytomegalovirus exposure and HLA in healthy donors. The PCR had 60 Vbeta and 13 Jbeta primers. The repertoire was sequenced with immunoSEQ multiplex PCR; TCRdb's copy has only in-frame clones and lacks some. The sample has 110,000 or so clones; under 85% are singletons. CDR1 is SGHTA and CDR2 is FQGNSA in the germline V gene. Trimming took 8 bases from V and 6 from J; bases not matched to a gene: 19. The CDR3 length is 17 residues. Study-level points and caveats: The authors later linked a missense DCLRE1C variant to TCR beta V- and J-gene trimming. Immune exposure data for these donors was limited to CMV serostatus. TRBV6-2, TRBV6-3 and other indistinguishable V segments were excluded. Fewer N-insertions than the approximately 700-donor mean were reportedly shown by an Asian-associated ancestry cluster in a later analysis.

The material sequenced was PBMCs. This TCR was recovered from a man between 18 and 29 years old in good health and CMV-seronegative. This rearrangement joins TRBV7-2 to TRBJ1-2, with TRBD1 matching 9 bases. The CDR3 sequence is CASPQGQTWTGDNGYTF. The CDR3, as DNA: TGTGCCAGCCCCCAAGGACAGACCTGGACAGGGGACAATGGCTACACCTTC.